These 9 T cell receptor beta chains share one sample of origin, sequenced in a study of cytomegalovirus exposure and HLA in healthy donors. 60 Vbeta and 13 Jbeta primers were used in PCR. Profiling relied on immunoSEQ multiplex PCR, and the TCRdb table lists in-frame clones only, not all of them. The sample consists of around 140,000 clones, roughly 75% of them appearing once. Sequences were obtained from PBMCs. These receptors came from a female donor in good health and CMV-seronegative.

This chain connects TRBV27 to TRBJ2-1, with TRBD1 identical over 12 bases. The length of the CDR3 is 16 residues. V dropped 6 bases and J dropped 7; count of bases not matched to a gene: 10. The germline CDR1 and CDR2 sequences are MNHEY and SMNVEV (reference sequence). Here the CDR3 reads CASSPRGQGATNEQFF. In nucleotides, the CDR3 is TGTGCCAGCAGCCCAAGGGGACAGGGGGCTACGAATGAGCAGTTCTTC.

This chain uses TRBV9 with TRBJ1-4, with TRBD1 identical over 7 bases. This CDR3 has 15 residues. V shed 4 bases and J 3 bases; nucleotides not matched to a gene: 6. Germline V lookup: CDR1 SGDLS, CDR2 YYNGEE. This CDR3 reads CASSTRQGPNEKLFF. In nucleotides, the CDR3 is TGTGCCAGCAGCACCCGACAGGGACCTAATGAAAAACTGTTTTTT.

This clone was seen only a few times. DNA for the CDR3: TGTGCCAGCAGCAGCTCCCCTTTGGGACAGGGGAAACGAGGCGGCGCCTACAATGAGCAGTTCTTC. As protein: CASSSSPLGQGKRGGAYNEQFF. The chain carries TRBV28 and TRBJ2-1, with 10 bases identical to TRBD1. The V gene end was trimmed by 6 bases and the J gene end by 2 bases; junction bases not matched to a gene: 25. This CDR3 has 22 residues. Germline values: CDR1 MDHEN, CDR2 SYDVKM. Full variable domain (missing parts from reference TRBV28 and TRBJ2-1): DVKVTQSSRYLVKRTGEKVFLECVQDMDHENMFWYRQDPGLGLRLIYFSYDVKMKEKGDIPEGYSVSREKKERFSLILESASTNQTSMYLCASSSSPLGQGKRGGAYNEQFFGPGTRLTVL.

The J gene is TRBJ2-5, the V gene TRBV5-6; possibly TRBD2 for D (5 bases). Germline V gene lookup returns CDR1 SGHDT and CDR2 YYEEEE. V lost 0 bases and J lost 2, with 11 bases in between. The CDR3 sequence is 15 residues long. CDR3 protein: CASSLALSGQETQYF. CDR3 in DNA: TGTGCCAGCAGCTTGGCGCTGTCGGGACAAGAGACCCAGTACTTC.

The chain joins TRBV5-4 to TRBJ1-2; D not resolved. Germline V gene lookup returns CDR1 SGHNT and CDR2 YYREEE (reference sequence). The CDR3 is made up of 15 amino acids. The V end lost 4 bases, the J end lost 5 bases, and 18 bases lay between the germline ends. The chain's CDR3 is CASSPLGVTLYGYTF. DNA of the CDR3: TGTGCCAGCAGCCCGTTAGGAGTAACATTGTATGGCTACACCTTC.

The V and J genes are TRBV5-6 and TRBJ1-4; 7 bases agree with TRBD1. V was clipped by 4 bases and J by 5 bases; unmatched bases: 8. The length of the CDR3 is 15 residues. Germline CDR1 SGHDT, CDR2 YYEEEE. The CDR3 DNA follows: TGTGCCAGCAGCCCGCAGGGGGGACGGAATGAAAAACTGTTTTTT. Translated, it gives CASSPQGGRNEKLFF. The variable domain in full, with the rest retrieved from reference TRBV5-6 and TRBJ1-4, is DAGVTQSPTHLIKTRGQQVTLRCSPKSGHDTVSWYQQALGQGPQFIFQYYEEEERQRGNFPDRFSGHQFPNYSSELNVNALLLGDSALYLCASSPQGGRNEKLFFGSGTQLSVL.

The chain recombines TRBV2 with TRBJ2-3; 8 nucleotides line up with TRBD1. Germline CDR1 SNHLY, CDR2 FYNNEI. V shed 7 bases and J 5 bases; nucleotides not matched to a gene: 5. The CDR3 is 13 residues long. CDR3 bases: TGTGCCAGCAATAAACAGGGGGAAGATACGCAGTATTTT. Its protein is CASNKQGEDTQYF.

The rearrangement uses TRBV19 and TRBJ1-5, with a possible D match to TRBD1 (6 bases). Trimming took off 7 bases at V and 2 bases at J, with 15 bases between the two ends. The germline gives CDR1 LNHDA, CDR2 SQIVND (reference sequence). This CDR3 spans 15 amino acids. Written as DNA, the CDR3 is TGTGCCAGTACCACGACAGGTGTAGGCAATCAGCCCCAGCATTTT. Its translation is CASTTTGVGNQPQHF.

J is TRBJ2-2 and V is TRBV28; D uncertain. Looked up from germline, CDR1 is MDHEN and CDR2 is SYDVKM. Between the trimmed V and J ends, which lost 8 bases and 0 bases, there was a span of 10 bases. The CDR3 loop spans 14 amino acids. Written as DNA, the CDR3 is TGTGCCAGCCTCCGGAGCCCGAACACCGGGGAGCTGTTTTTT. Its protein is CASLRSPNTGELFF.